The source of this TCR beta chain is a study of T cell responses to AZD1222 COVID-19 vaccine. The study, taken as a whole, reports: Baseline testing showed seropositivity in only a handful of AZD1222 recipients. The reported proportion of spike-specific TCRs targeting unmutated variant regions was nearly half.

Measured with immunoSEQ multiplex PCR; TCRdb has only the in-frame clones, and not every one. The sample yields roughly 130,000 clones, about 90% seen once. Germline V lookup: CDR1 KGHSH, CDR2 LQKENI. The CDR3 loop spans 14 amino acids. V shed 2 bases and J shed 5 bases, with 12 bases lying between them. Regarding this clone: Antigen specificity is unknown.

V gene TRBV18 combines with J gene TRBJ2-5, with D perhaps TRBD1 (5 bases). This TCR derives from an adult who received the MenACWY meningococcal vaccine as a control. Specimen: peripheral blood, collected 28 days after the second dose of the MenACWY control vaccine. For the CDR3, the DNA is TGTGCCAGCTCACCAATTTGGGGCAAGGAGACCCAGTACTTC. Translating gives CASSPIWGKETQYF.